This T cell receptor beta chain originates from a study of spatial heterogeneity in lung cancer. Study summary: Fewer alpha-chain than beta-chain sequences were consistently detected.

Sample time point: sample taken at primary tumor resection. Whole RNA obtained from tumor, nontumor lung or frozen PBMC underwent sequencing without sorting. A total of around 67 untreated early-stage non-small cell lung cancer patients served as donors. Every cDNA TCR molecule received its own unique molecular identifier. MiXCR, run by TCRdb on the 5' RACE reads, gives a single entry per CDR3 protein. Of approximately 44,000 distinct CDR3 sequences in the sample, roughly 13% are singletons; the top ten hold about 57%. This clonotype was recorded at least ten times. Germline loops: CDR1 SGHTA, CDR2 FQGNSA. The CDR3 totals 17 residues. V shed 6 bases, J shed 1 base, and the junction held 12 bases outside the gene matches.

This clonotype was sampled from a male donor with early-stage non-small cell lung cancer. J is TRBJ2-5 and V is TRBV7-2; 9 positions agree with TRBD2. The sample here was PBMCs, taken at surgery. CDR3 region: CASRSTGAGGTQETQYF. In nucleotides, the CDR3 is TGTGCCAGCAGATCAACGGGAGCGGGAGGAACCCAAGAGACCCAGTACTTC.